The 3 T cell receptor beta chains in this list originate from one sample, sequenced in a study of blood T cell repertoires in COVID-19 (dated by TCRdb to about 2020). The library was generated by the immunoSEQ multiplex PCR assay. What TCRdb holds here is the immuneACCESS table cut down to in-frame rearrangements. Part of the clones is not present; checked against another copy, under half of the missing clones reflect an unresolved V gene, and the others are unexplained. The sample table holds 150,000 to 180,000 clones, of which about four fifths were seen once. 25% to 30% of the sample is in the top ten clones. Sequences were obtained from peripheral blood. These receptors all stem from a woman aged 60-75 years with acute or convalescent COVID-19.

The chain's CDR3 is CASSPRQGSYANEKLFF. For the CDR3, the DNA is TGTGCCAGCAGCCCTCGACAGGGGTCGTACGCTAATGAAAAACTGTTTTTT. The genes are TRBV7-9 and TRBJ1-4; TRBD1 matches at 8 bases. In germline, CDR1 is SEHNR, CDR2 FQNEAQ (reference sequence). After removal of 5 bases from V and 3 bases from J, the junction contained 11 bases not matched to a gene. The CDR3 covers 17 residues.

This clone occurred a few times. The genes are TRBV19 and TRBJ2-1; 8 nucleotides line up with TRBD2. V lost 9 bases and J lost 8; bases outside the gene matches: 15. The germline CDR1 and CDR2 sequences are LNHDA and SQIVND (reference sequence). There are 15 residues in the CDR3. The DNA of the CDR3 is TGTGCCAGCGCCTCCCGGGGGGGCCAGTTCGATGAGCAGTTCTTC. This sequence encodes CASASRGGQFDEQFF.

The V call is TRBV5-4, the J call TRBJ1-2, with TRBD1 as a possible D gene (5 bases). Germline V gene data show CDR1 as SGHNT and CDR2 as YYREEE (reference sequence). The CDR3 loop spans 14 amino acids. V lost 0 bases and J 8 bases, leaving 14 bases between the germline ends. CDR3 nucleotides: TGTGCCAGCAGCTTGGTAGGGCAGGGCCAAGGCTACACCTTC. This encodes CASSLVGQGQGYTF.